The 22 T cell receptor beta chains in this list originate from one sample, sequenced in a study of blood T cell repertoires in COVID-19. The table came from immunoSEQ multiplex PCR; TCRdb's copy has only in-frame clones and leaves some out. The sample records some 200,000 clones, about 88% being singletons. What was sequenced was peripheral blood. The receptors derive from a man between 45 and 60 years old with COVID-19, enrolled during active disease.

This CDR3 is CASSYGLNQPQHF. The DNA of the CDR3 is TGTGCCAGCAGTTATGGCCTCAATCAGCCCCAGCATTTT. The chain couples TRBV6-5 to TRBJ1-5; unclear D gene. The CDR3 has 13 residues. V lost 3 bases and J lost 3, with 6 bases in between. Germline CDR1 is MNHEY and CDR2 is SVGAGI.

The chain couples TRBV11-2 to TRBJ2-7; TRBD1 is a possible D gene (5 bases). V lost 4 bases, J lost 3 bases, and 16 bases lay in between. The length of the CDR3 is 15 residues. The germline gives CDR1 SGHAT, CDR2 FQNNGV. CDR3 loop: CASSWITDKSYEQYF. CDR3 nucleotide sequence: TGTGCCAGCAGCTGGATCACGGACAAAAGCTACGAGCAGTACTTC.

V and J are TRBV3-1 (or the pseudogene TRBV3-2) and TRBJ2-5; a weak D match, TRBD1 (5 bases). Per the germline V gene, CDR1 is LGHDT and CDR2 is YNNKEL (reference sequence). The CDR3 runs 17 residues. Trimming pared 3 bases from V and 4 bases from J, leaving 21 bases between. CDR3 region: CASSHFTGWPRRETQYF. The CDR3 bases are TGTGCCAGCAGCCATTTCACAGGTTGGCCCCGCAGAGAGACCCAGTACTTC.

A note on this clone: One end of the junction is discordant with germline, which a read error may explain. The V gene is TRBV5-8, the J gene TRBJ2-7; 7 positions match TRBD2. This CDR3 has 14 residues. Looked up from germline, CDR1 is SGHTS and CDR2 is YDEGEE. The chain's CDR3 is CASSFVTSSNEQYF. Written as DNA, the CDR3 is TGTGCCAGCAGCTTCGTGACTAGCTCCAACGAGCAGTACTTC.

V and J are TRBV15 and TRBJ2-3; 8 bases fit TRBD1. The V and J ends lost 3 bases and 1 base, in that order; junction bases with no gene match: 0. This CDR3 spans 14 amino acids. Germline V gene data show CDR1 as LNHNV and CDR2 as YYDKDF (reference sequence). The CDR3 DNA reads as TGTGCCACCAGCAGGGACAGGGGCACAGATACGCAGTATTTT. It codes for CATSRDRGTDTQYF.

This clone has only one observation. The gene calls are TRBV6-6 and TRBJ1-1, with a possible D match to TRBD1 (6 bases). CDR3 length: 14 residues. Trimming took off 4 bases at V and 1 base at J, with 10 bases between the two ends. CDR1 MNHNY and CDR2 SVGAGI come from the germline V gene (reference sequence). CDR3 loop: CASSLPQGNTEAFF. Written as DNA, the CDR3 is TGTGCCAGCAGTTTACCACAGGGGAACACTGAAGCTTTCTTT.

CDR3 region: CASSFARDRGPLYNEQFF. In nucleotides, the CDR3 is TGTGCCAGCAGCTTTGCCCGGGACAGGGGACCCCTTTACAATGAGCAGTTCTTC. The genes are TRBV7-8 and TRBJ2-1; 10 bases map to TRBD1. The V gene's germline CDR1 is SGHVS and CDR2 FQNEAQ. The CDR3 runs to 18 residues. V lost 3 bases, J lost 4 bases, and 12 bases stayed unmatched. The variable domain in full, with the rest retrieved from reference TRBV7-8 and TRBJ2-1, is GAGVSQSPRYKVAKRGQDVALRCDPISGHVSLFWYQQALGQGPEFLTYFQNEAQLDKSGLPSDRFFAERPEGSVSTLKIQRTQQEDSAVYLCASSFARDRGPLYNEQFFGPGTRLTVL.

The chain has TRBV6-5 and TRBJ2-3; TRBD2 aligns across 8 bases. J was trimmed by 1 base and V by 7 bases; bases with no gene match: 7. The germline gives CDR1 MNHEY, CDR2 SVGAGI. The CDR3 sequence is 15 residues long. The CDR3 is CASKRSLAGTDTQYF. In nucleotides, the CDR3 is TGTGCCAGCAAGAGGTCACTAGCGGGCACAGATACGCAGTATTTT.

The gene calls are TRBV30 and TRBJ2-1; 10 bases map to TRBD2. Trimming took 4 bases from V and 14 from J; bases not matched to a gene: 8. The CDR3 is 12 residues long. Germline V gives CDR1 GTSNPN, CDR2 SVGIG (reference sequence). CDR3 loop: CAWNPSGRAKFF. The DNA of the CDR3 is TGTGCCTGGAACCCCAGCGGGAGGGCCAAGTTCTTC.

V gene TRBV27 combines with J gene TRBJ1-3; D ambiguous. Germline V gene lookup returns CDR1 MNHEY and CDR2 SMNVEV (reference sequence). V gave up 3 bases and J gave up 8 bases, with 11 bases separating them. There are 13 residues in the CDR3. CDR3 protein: CASSFTYRDTIYF. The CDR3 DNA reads TGTGCCAGCAGTTTTACCTACCGGGACACCATATATTTT.

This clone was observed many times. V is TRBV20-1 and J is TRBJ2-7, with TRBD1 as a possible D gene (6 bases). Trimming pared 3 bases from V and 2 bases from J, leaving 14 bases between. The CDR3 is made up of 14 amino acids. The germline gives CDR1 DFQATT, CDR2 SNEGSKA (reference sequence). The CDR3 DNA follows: TGCAGTGCTAGTAACAGGGCTCCCCCCTACGAGCAGTACTTC. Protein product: CSASNRAPPYEQYF.

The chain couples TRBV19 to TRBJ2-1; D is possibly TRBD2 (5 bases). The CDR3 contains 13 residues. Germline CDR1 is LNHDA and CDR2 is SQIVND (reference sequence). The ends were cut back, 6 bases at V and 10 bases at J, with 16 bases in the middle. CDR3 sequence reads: CASRLVSRSEQFF. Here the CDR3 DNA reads TGTGCCAGTAGACTAGTAAGTCGCTCCGAGCAGTTCTTC.

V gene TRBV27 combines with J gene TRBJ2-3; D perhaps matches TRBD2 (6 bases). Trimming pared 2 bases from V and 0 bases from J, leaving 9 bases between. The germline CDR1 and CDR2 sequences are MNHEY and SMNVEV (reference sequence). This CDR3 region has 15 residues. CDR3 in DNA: TGTGCCAGCAGTTTAACCGGGACTAGCACAGATACGCAGTATTTT. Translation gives CASSLTGTSTDTQYF.

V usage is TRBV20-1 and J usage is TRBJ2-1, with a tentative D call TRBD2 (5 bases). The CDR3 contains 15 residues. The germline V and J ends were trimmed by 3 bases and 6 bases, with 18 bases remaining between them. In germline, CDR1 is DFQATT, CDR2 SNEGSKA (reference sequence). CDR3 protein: CSASGLPDRFNEQFF. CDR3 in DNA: TGCAGTGCTAGTGGACTCCCCGACCGTTTCAATGAGCAGTTCTTC.

The CDR3, as DNA: TGCGCCAGCAGCTTGGAGCTAGCGGGAACCGGGGAGCTGTTTTTT. It codes for CASSLELAGTGELFF. The J gene is TRBJ2-2, the V gene TRBV5-1; 9 bases align to TRBD2. Trimming removed 0 bases from V and 5 bases from J; junction bases left unmatched: 2. The CDR3 sequence is 15 residues long. In germline, CDR1 is SGHRS, CDR2 YFSETQ.

CDR3 nucleotides: TGTGCCATCAGTGGCGCTAGCGGGAGCGTCACAGATACGCAGTATTTT. Its protein is CAISGASGSVTDTQYF. V gene TRBV10-3 combines with J gene TRBJ2-3, with 10 bases fitting TRBD2. J gave up 2 bases and V 4 bases, and 6 bases lay outside the gene matches. The germline V gene encodes CDR1 ENHRY and CDR2 SYGVKD. The CDR3 is 16 residues long.

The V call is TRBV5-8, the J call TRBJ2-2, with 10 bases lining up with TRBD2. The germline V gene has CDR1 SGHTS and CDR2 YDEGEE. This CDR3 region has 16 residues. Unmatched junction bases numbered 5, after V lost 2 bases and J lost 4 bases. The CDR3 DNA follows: TGTGCCAGCAGCTTCCCACTAGCGGGGTTCACCGGGGAGCTGTTTTTT. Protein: CASSFPLAGFTGELFF.

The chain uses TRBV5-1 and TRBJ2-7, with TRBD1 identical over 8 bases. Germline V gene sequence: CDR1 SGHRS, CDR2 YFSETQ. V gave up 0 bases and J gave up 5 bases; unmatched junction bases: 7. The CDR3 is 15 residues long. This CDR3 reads CASSLGPGQVDEQYF. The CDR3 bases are TGCGCCAGCAGCTTGGGACCGGGACAGGTTGACGAGCAGTACTTC.

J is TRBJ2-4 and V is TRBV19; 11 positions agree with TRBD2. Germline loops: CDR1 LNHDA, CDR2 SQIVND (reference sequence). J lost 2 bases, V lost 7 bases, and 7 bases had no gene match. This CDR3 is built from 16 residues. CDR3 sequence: CASTPLAGVSKNIQYF. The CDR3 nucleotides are TGTGCCAGTACCCCACTAGCGGGAGTCTCCAAAAACATTCAGTACTTC.

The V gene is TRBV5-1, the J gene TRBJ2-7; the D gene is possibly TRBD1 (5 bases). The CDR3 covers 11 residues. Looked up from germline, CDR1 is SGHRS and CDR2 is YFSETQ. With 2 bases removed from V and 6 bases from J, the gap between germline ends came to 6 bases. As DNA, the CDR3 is TGCGCCAGCAGCTTAGACAGCGAGCAGTACTTC. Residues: CASSLDSEQYF.

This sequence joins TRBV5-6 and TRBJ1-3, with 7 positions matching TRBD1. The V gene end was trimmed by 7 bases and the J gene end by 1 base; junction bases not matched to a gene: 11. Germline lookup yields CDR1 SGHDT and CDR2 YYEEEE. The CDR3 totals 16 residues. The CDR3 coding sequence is TGTGCCAGCTCCCTTCGGGAGGGGGCGTCTGGAAACACCATATATTTT. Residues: CASSLREGASGNTIYF.

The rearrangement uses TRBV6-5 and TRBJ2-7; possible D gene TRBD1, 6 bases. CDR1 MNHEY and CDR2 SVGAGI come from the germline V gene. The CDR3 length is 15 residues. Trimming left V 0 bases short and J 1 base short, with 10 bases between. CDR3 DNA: TGTGCCAGCAGTTACTCGCCGGGACAATCCTACGAGCAGTACTTC. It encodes CASSYSPGQSYEQYF.